This T cell receptor beta chain was identified during a study of blood T cells in healthy people across ages. Only a few counts were recorded for this clonotype. Then a second PCR, running about 6 to 12 cycles, was carried out with a sample-barcoded 5' primer and a J-beta primer mix. In TCRdb, the 5' RACE reads were re-called with MiXCR into one record per CDR3 protein. The sample has over 950,000 distinct CDR3 sequences, 45% to 60% seen once; the top ten hold 20% to 25%. Looked up from germline, CDR1 is SQVTM and CDR2 is ANQGSEA. This CDR3 spans 15 amino acids. Trimming cost V 4 bases and J 2 bases; bases outside gene matches: 9.

Source material: blood. This chain uses TRBV29-1 with TRBJ2-7, with TRBD1 identical over 9 bases. The TCR originated in a woman aged 55-70 years in good health. The CDR3 region has the DNA TGCAGCGTTGTTCAGATAGGACAGGGGCCCTACGAGCAGTACTTC. Translation gives CSVVQIGQGPYEQYF.